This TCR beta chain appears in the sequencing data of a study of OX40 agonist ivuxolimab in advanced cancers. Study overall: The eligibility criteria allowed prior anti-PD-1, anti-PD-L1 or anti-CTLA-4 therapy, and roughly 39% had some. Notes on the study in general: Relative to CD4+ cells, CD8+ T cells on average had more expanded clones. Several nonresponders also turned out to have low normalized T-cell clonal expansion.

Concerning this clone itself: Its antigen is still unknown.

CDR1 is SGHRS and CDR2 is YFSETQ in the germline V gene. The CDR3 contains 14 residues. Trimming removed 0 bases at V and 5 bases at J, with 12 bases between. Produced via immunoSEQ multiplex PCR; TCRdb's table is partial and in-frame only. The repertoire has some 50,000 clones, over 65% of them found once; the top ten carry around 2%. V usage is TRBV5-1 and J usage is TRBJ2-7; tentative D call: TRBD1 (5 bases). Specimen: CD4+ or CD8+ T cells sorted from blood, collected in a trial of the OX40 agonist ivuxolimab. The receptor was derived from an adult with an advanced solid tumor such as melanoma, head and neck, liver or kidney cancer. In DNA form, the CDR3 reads TGCGCCAGCAGCTTGGGTCAGGGTCTGAACGAGCAGTACTTC. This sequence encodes CASSLGQGLNEQYF.